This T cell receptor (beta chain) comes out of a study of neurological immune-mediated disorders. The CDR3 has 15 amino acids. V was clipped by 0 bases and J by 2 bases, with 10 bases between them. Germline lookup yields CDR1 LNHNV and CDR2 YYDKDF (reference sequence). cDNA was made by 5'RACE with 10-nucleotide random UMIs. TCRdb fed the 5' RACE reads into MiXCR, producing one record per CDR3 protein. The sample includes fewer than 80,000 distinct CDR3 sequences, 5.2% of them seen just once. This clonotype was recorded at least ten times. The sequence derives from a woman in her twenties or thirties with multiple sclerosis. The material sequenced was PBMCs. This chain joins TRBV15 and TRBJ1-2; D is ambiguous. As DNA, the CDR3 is TGTGCCACCAGCAGAGATGGAGCCGAGAACTATGGCTACACCTTC. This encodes CATSRDGAENYGYTF.